The 11 T cell receptor beta chains below all came from one sample that was sequenced in a study of tumor and adjacent non-tumor tissue in lung cancer. This sample's RNA came from whole unsorted tissue. The normal lung tissue was taken more than 3 cm from the tumor edge. A modified ARM-PCR protocol with three rounds of nested PCR amplified TCRbeta. From the multiplex PCR reads, TCRdb called clonotypes with MiXCR, one entry per CDR3 protein. The sample lists over 100,000 distinct CDR3 sequences; around 57% were seen once. Source material: distant non-tumor lung tissue. The receptors were gathered from a man aged 55 to 70 with non-small cell lung cancer.

The chain joins TRBV6-4 to TRBJ2-1; TRBD1 is a possible D gene (6 bases). V was cut by 0 bases and J by 9 bases, with 18 bases left in between. Germline CDR1 and CDR2: MRHNA and SNTAGT. The CDR3 is 16 amino acids. This CDR3 reads CASSDSAGTRGFEQFF. The CDR3 nucleotides read TGTGCCAGCAGTGACTCTGCCGGGACAAGGGGTTTTGAGCAGTTCTTC.

This rearrangement joins TRBV20-1 to TRBJ1-5; 8 nucleotides align to TRBD1. CDR3 length: 16 residues. Per germline, CDR1 DFQATT and CDR2 SNEGSKA (reference sequence). V shed 1 base and J 2 bases; nucleotides not matched to a gene: 7. CDR3 DNA: TGCAGTGCTAGAGCTTTGGGACAGGCGGGCAATCAGCCCCAGCATTTT. Its protein product is CSARALGQAGNQPQHF.

About this clonotype itself: A much larger clone is a single base away; this may be a read error. V is TRBV5-6 and J is TRBJ1-1; no clear D. The CDR3 covers 14 residues. V lost 4 bases, J lost 1 base, and 11 bases lay in between. Germline V gives CDR1 SGHDT, CDR2 YYEEEE. In DNA, the CDR3 is TGTGCCAGCAGCGTAGGAAGGAGGAACACTGAAGCTTTCTTT. Encoded protein: CASSVGRRNTEAFF.

A word on this clonotype: With a much larger clone just one base away, this may be a read error. The V and J genes are TRBV6-2 or TRBV6-3 and TRBJ1-2; D may be TRBD1 (5 bases). Trimming took 2 bases from V and 6 from J, leaving 10 bases between them. Germline V gene sequence: CDR1 MNHEY, CDR2 SVGEGT. The CDR3 contains 13 residues. The DNA of the CDR3 is TGTGCCAGCAGTTACGGGGCAGGCGATGGCTACACCTTC. This translates into CASSYGAGDGYTF.

This clonotype was counted ten times or more. This rearrangement joins TRBV20-1 to TRBJ2-7; no clear D. Trimming removed 2 bases from V and 0 bases from J, with 8 bases in between. This CDR3 has 13 residues. CDR1 is DFQATT and CDR2 is SNEGSKA in the germline V gene (reference sequence). Here the CDR3 DNA reads TGCAGTGCTAGATTGGCTAGCTCCTACGAGCAGTACTTC. Translation gives CSARLASSYEQYF.

This chain joins TRBV7-3 and TRBJ2-1; D not certain. The germline V gene encodes CDR1 SGHTA and CDR2 FQGTGA. V shed 5 bases and J shed 7 bases, with 15 bases lying between them. This CDR3 contains 14 residues. CDR3 in amino acids: CASSPQPNSNEQFF. CDR3 bases: TGTGCCAGCAGCCCTCAACCCAACTCTAATGAGCAGTTCTTC.

As for this clonotype: The conserved phenylalanine or tryptophan normally closing the CDR3 is absent here, so this likely arose from a read error. The V gene is TRBV5-5, the J gene TRBJ2-1; D is possibly TRBD2 (6 bases). Trimming pared 1 base from V and 2 bases from J, leaving 16 bases between. Germline V lookup: CDR1 SGHKS, CDR2 YYEKEE (reference sequence). The CDR3 is made up of 17 amino acids. CDR3 nucleotide sequence: TGTGCCAGCAGCTTGTCACCGGGACTCCACCCCTACAATGAGCAGTTCCTC. It is translated as CASSLSPGLHPYNEQFL.

This clonotype has just one count. The rearrangement links TRBV10-3 to TRBJ2-1, with 12 positions matching TRBD2. Germline values: CDR1 ENHRY, CDR2 SYGVKD. The length of the CDR3 is 13 residues. J was trimmed by 7 bases and V by 9 bases; bases with no gene match: 4. CDR3 sequence (DNA): TGTGCCATGGGACTAGCGGGCCTTAATGAGCAGTTCTTC. It specifies CAMGLAGLNEQFF.

In regard to this clonotype: This may stem from a read error, because a much larger clone lies one nucleotide away. This sequence joins TRBV13 and TRBJ2-5; D is unresolved. There are 15 residues in the CDR3. The germline V gene encodes CDR1 PRHDT and CDR2 FYEKMQ (reference sequence). CDR3 bases: TGTGGCAGCAGCTTAACCAGCGTTATCGGCGAGACCCAGTACTTC. This gives the protein CGSSLTSVIGETQYF.

The genes are TRBV7-8 and TRBJ2-1; D unresolved. V was cut by 1 base and J by 15 bases, with 16 bases left in between. This CDR3 has 13 residues. Germline V CDR1 and CDR2: SGHVS, FQNEAQ. The CDR3 is CASSLGGSEDGFF. In DNA, the CDR3 is TGTGCCAGCAGCTTAGGTGGATCAGAGGACGGGTTCTTC.

On this clonotype: Sequence at one end of the junction differs from germline and may be a read error. The chain is built from TRBV11-2 and TRBJ2-3; D remains unclear. From germline, CDR1 is SGHAT and CDR2 FQNNGV. CDR3 size: 12 residues. The CDR3 protein is CVSIPSTETQYF. CDR3 bases: TGTGTCAGCATCCCCTCCACAGAAACGCAGTATTTT.